The source of this TCR beta chain is a study of CD8+ T cells in alopecia areata (dated by TCRdb to 2016 to 2019). At the level of the whole study: The treated patients, all with moderate-to-severe alopecia areata, were enrolled in an open-label pilot trial of oral tofacitinib given at 5 to 10 mg twice daily. Patients stayed on tofacitinib for 6 to 18 months and then had 6 months of follow-up off drug so that delayed response and recurrence could be assessed. The SALT score, which quantifies the percentage of affected scalp surface area, was used to measure disease severity in treated patients. To study T cell clonal expansion in alopecia areata, the researchers applied high-throughput TCRbeta sequencing to both the C3H/HeJ mouse model and human patients. In humans, TCRbeta sequencing was performed on scalp tissue and on sorted CD4+ and CD8+ peripheral blood T cells from healthy controls and from patients with patchy or totalis/universalis alopecia areata. Biopsies were taken from tofacitinib-treated patients at baseline and at 4 and 24 weeks of treatment, and a later scalp biopsy was taken in several of the tofacitinib-treated patients. Clonality in the scalp was compared among normal scalp (n=4), patchy alopecia areata scalp (n=8), and alopecia totalis/universalis scalp (n=8). RNA was obtained with the PAXgene miRNA kit for fixed scalp, the miRNeasy kit for PBMCs, and the RNeasy kit for mouse skin. TCRbeta CDR3 regions were amplified by immunoSEQ multiplex PCR with 35 Vbeta forward and 13 Jbeta reverse primers.

Beyond this particular receptor, the publication reports: Tofacitinib significantly lowered scalp clonality and the number of expanded CD8+ clones among the top 100 scalp clones. Unlike mouse skin, where gammadelta T cells dominate, normal human skin contains resident alphabeta T cells that get sequenced too, which complicates analysis of the scalp TCR repertoire. Compared with mice, TCR sequences shared between patients were less clear, possibly partly because of HLA diversity across the patient population. During tofacitinib treatment, many expanded lesional clones stuck around in both scalp and blood, and this persistence may partly explain why relapse happens after treatment is stopped. Because the treated cohort was small and had just a single nonresponder, larger studies are needed to establish links between baseline CD8+ expansion and response. Compared with normal scalp, lesional scalp had higher clonality and more expanded CD8+ clones, particularly in alopecia totalis/universalis, a pattern that suggests antigenic drive.

On this clone itself: Its antigen remains unidentified. It has no much larger one-base neighbor in the sample; base qualities were not kept.

Libraries were prepared through the immunoSEQ multiplex PCR assay. To provide template for TCR sequencing, every sample had RNA extracted and reverse transcribed into cDNA. SuperScript III was used for first-strand cDNA synthesis, primed with a 2:1 mix of oligo-dT and random hexamers. A synthetic immune receptor repertoire was used to measure amplification bias, and any remaining bias was corrected computationally. The study's own analysis went as follows. Raw reads were preprocessed for error removal, and CDR3 was defined according to IMGT conventions as running from the conserved cysteine to phenylalanine. Clonality was computed by normalizing Shannon entropy by log2 of the number of productive unique TCRs and subtracting the result from 1. Whether each scalp clone was CD4 or CD8 was inferred by checking scalp TCRbeta sequences against the CD4 and CD8 repertoires from sorted blood. TCRdb carries this immuneACCESS record with in-frame sequences only. Its versions omit some clonotypes, under half of them owing to an unresolved V gene in the studies checked, with the rest unexplained. The V and J calls and clone size are taken from that table; D and trimming were inferred from the DNA. The sample includes over 150,000 clones, with 45% to 65% observed a single time. The top ten clonotypes cover approximately 0.7% of the sample.

V lost 4 bases and J lost 1 base; the stretch between them is 11 bases long. In the germline V gene, CDR1 corresponds to SGDLS and CDR2 to YYNGEE. The CDR3 measures 14 amino acids from cysteine to phenylalanine. This entry keeps only the CDR3 DNA: 42 bases, framed from base 1. The meaning of the sample's time point label: less than five weeks on oral tofacitinib. This sample's treatment or condition label indicates: oral pan-JAK inhibitor, 5-10 mg twice daily. Lesional scalp punch biopsies and peripheral blood were collected from alopecia areata patients. After PBMCs were isolated by density centrifugation and stained for CD3, CD4 and CD8, a FACSAria was used to sort CD4+ and CD8+ T cells.

The rearranged segments are TRBV9 and TRBJ1-1, and the D gene may be TRBD1, 5 bases matching. This sequence was found in a human donor with alopecia areata. The input for sequencing was CD4+ T cells sorted from blood, taken at week 4, from a patient treated with tofacitinib. The CDR3 loop reads CASSRGLQNTEAFF. The nucleotides are TGTGCCAGCAGCAGGGGACTCCAGAACACTGAAGCTTTCTTT.